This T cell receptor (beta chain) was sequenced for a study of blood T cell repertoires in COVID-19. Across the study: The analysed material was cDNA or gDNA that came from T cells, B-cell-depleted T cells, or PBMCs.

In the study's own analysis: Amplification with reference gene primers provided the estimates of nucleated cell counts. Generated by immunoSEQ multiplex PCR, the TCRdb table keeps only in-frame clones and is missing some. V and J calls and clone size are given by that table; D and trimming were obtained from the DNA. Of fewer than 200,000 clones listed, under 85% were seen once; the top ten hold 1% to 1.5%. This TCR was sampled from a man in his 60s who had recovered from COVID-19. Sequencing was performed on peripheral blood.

CDR3 amino acids: CASSLTGQSNQPQHF. The CDR3 nucleotides read TGTGCCAGCAGCTTAACGGGACAGAGCAATCAGCCCCAGCATTTT. The V and J genes are TRBV7-2 and TRBJ1-5; 7 bases fit TRBD1. V lost 2 bases, J lost 1 base, and 2 bases stayed unmatched. The CDR3 is 15 amino acids. Looked up from germline, CDR1 is SGHTA and CDR2 is FQGNSA.